These 14 T cell receptor beta chains came from one sample sequenced in a study of post-analysis software for immune sequencing data. Points from the study as a whole: About 5 TRBV segments, including TRBV5-6, TRBV5-1 and TRBV20-1, were more frequent in patients than controls.

These receptors have no known antigen. Unique molecular identifiers were carried by the TCR beta cDNA libraries. One entry per CDR3 protein results from TCRdb running MiXCR on the PCR reads. The profile shows 650,000 to 850,000 distinct CDR3 sequences, about 57% of them singletons. The sample taken for sequencing was blood. All receptors derive from a girl aged 10-17 years with multiple sclerosis.

This clonotype was recorded a few times. The DNA of the CDR3 is TGTGCCAGCAGCGCCGGGGGTGACTATGGCTACACCTTC. The encoded protein is CASSAGGDYGYTF. The chain combines TRBV9 with TRBJ1-2; tentatively, D is TRBD1 (5 bases). Between the trimmed V and J ends, which lost 3 bases and 3 bases, there was a span of 9 bases. CDR3 length: 13 amino acids. Germline V gene data show CDR1 as SGDLS and CDR2 as YYNGEE.

The chain joins TRBV5-1 to TRBJ2-1; D unresolved. CDR3 length: 13 amino acids. Germline V gives CDR1 SGHRS, CDR2 YFSETQ. The V end lost 0 bases, the J end lost 5 bases, and 6 bases lay between the germline ends. Written as DNA, the CDR3 is TGCGCCAGCAGCTTGGATCTTAACAATGAGCAGTTCTTC. This encodes CASSLDLNNEQFF.

The chain uses TRBV4-1 and TRBJ2-7; the D call may be TRBD1 or TRBD2 (5 bases each). This CDR3 is 16 amino acids long. V gave up 0 bases and J gave up 0 bases, with 12 bases separating them. Germline V gene sequence: CDR1 MGHRA, CDR2 YSYEKL. In nucleotides, the CDR3 is TGCGCCAGCAGCCAAGATGGGCCAGGGACCTCCTACGAGCAGTACTTC. Encoded protein: CASSQDGPGTSYEQYF.

In this sample, this clonotype turned up a few times. The chain links TRBV6-5 to TRBJ1-1; tentatively, D is TRBD1 (6 bases). This CDR3 is 15 amino acids long. Germline CDR1 MNHEY, CDR2 SVGAGI. V was cut by 10 bases and J by 0 bases, with 18 bases left in between. The CDR3 spells CATSDSRGMNTEAFF. CDR3 DNA sequence: TGTGCCACCTCGGACTCCAGGGGTATGAACACTGAAGCTTTCTTT.

CDR3 nucleotide sequence: TGTGCCAGCAGTCGGGACAGGGTTGCAGATACGCAGTATTTT. Amino acid sequence: CASSRDRVADTQYF. The V and J genes are TRBV12-3 or TRBV12-4 and TRBJ2-3, with 9 bases fitting TRBD1. J gave up 4 bases and V 5 bases, and 4 bases lay outside the gene matches. The CDR3 spans 14 residues.

This clonotype appeared a few times. The CDR3 DNA reads TGTGCCAGCAGCCCCGCCGGAAACATTCAGTACTTC. Translating it yields CASSPAGNIQYF. This chain connects TRBV11-2 to TRBJ2-4; D gene ambiguous. The CDR3 contains 12 residues. V lost 5 bases and J 6 bases, leaving 8 bases between the germline ends. The germline CDR1 and CDR2 sequences are SGHAT and FQNNGV.

CDR3 DNA: TGCGCCAGCAGCTTATTGGGGATGGAGACCCAGTACTTC. Its translation: CASSLLGMETQYF. The chain uses TRBV5-1 and TRBJ2-5; the D is unclear. V was clipped by 2 bases and J by 5 bases, with 10 bases between them. The CDR3 spans 13 residues. Germline values: CDR1 SGHRS, CDR2 YFSETQ.

This clonotype was seen a handful of times. The V and J genes are TRBV20-1 and TRBJ2-4; TRBD2 matches at 8 bases. Germline CDR1 is DFQATT and CDR2 is SNEGSKA (reference sequence). Germline trimming cut 6 bases from V and 4 bases from J; bases unmatched to any gene: 8. The CDR3 has 14 residues. CDR3 DNA sequence: TGCAGTGCCCACCAGAGCGGGGGTAAAAACATTCAGTACTTC. This gives the protein CSAHQSGGKNIQYF.

The chain links TRBV12-3 or TRBV12-4 to TRBJ2-3; TRBD1 aligns across 7 bases. The ends lost 6 bases at V and 4 bases at J; junction bases unmatched: 13. The CDR3 runs to 16 residues. CDR3 region: CASSRMVDRYPDTQYF. The CDR3 bases are TGTGCCAGCAGCCGTATGGTGGACAGGTACCCAGATACGCAGTATTTT.

V and J are TRBV12-3 or TRBV12-4 and TRBJ1-2; D unresolved. The CDR3 loop spans 14 amino acids. Trimming removed 6 bases at V and 6 bases at J, with 17 bases between. As DNA, the CDR3 is TGTGCCAGCAGATTCTCGTGGAGGACGGATGGCTACACCTTC. It is translated as CASRFSWRTDGYTF.

As regards this clonotype: At one end the junction does not follow the germline gene, possibly because of a read error. The V call is TRBV27, the J call TRBJ1-2, with 7 bases aligning to TRBD1. Germline V CDR1 and CDR2: MNHEY, SMNVEV (reference sequence). This CDR3 is built from 14 residues. CDR3 region: CANSLMQGVGGYTF. The CDR3, as DNA: TGTGCCAACAGTTTAATGCAGGGGGTCGGGGGCTACACCTTC.

This clonotype was seen only a few times. The chain has TRBV6-6 and TRBJ1-2; the match to TRBD1 covers 7 bases. The length of the CDR3 is 13 residues. Trimming cost V 3 bases and J 4 bases; bases outside gene matches: 2. CDR1 MNHNY and CDR2 SVGAGI come from the germline V gene (reference sequence). The CDR3 region has the DNA TGTGCCAGCAGTTATAGGGGGCTCTATGGCTACACCTTC. Translating it yields CASSYRGLYGYTF.

This chain uses TRBV11-1 with TRBJ2-1, with no clear D. Germline CDR1 reads SGHAT; CDR2 reads FQDESV (reference sequence). Trimming took 0 bases from V and 5 from J, leaving 8 bases between them. CDR3 length: 14 residues. CDR3 region: CASSLAYFDNEQFF. The CDR3, as DNA: TGTGCCAGCAGCTTAGCATATTTTGACAATGAGCAGTTCTTC.

V is TRBV29-1 and J is TRBJ2-7; D uncertain. CDR3 size: 11 residues. The germline V and J ends were trimmed by 4 bases and 6 bases, with 10 bases remaining between them. Germline CDR1 is SQVTM and CDR2 is ANQGSEA. In DNA form, the CDR3 reads TGCAGCGTTGCGACATCATCCGAGCAGTACTTC. Protein sequence: CSVATSSEQYF.